This T cell receptor beta chain was obtained from a study of breast tumors, draining lymph nodes, adjacent tissues. The CDR3 consists of 16 residues. Germline values: CDR1 DFQATT, CDR2 SNEGSKA (reference sequence). Findings and caveats of the study: Tumor repertoires ranked between lymph nodes and nontumor tissue in diversity, with V and J gene preferences.

The lymph nodes were axillary draining lymph nodes from breast cancer patients. As concerns this clonotype: Its antigen is unidentified. One junction end does not reproduce the germline sequence, and a read error may be involved.

TCRdb analysed the multiplex PCR reads with MiXCR anew, one entry per CDR3 protein. The sample lists over 70,000 distinct CDR3 sequences, roughly 29% occurring once. V usage is TRBV20-1 and J usage is TRBJ2-2; no firm D call. This TCR came from a female donor with breast cancer. Some clones in this sample may be carry-over from other donors' samples. The sequenced material came from axillary lymph node tissue. CDR3 loop: CSARNPANKNPGELFF. DNA of the CDR3: TGCAGTGCTAGAAATCCGGCGAATAAGAACCCCGGGGAGCTGTTTTTT.